The clone carrying this TCR beta chain appeared a single time. There are 18 residues in the CDR3. Trimming stripped 2 bases from V and 2 bases from J, with 20 bases between. Germline lookup yields CDR1 SGHAT and CDR2 FQNNGV. This sample is part of a study of blood T cell repertoires in COVID-19. Study background: Spain, Italy and the United States supplied samples that represented acute and convalescent COVID-19. PBMCs, B-cell-depleted T cells, or T cells provided the cDNA or gDNA that made up the material.

Original data processing: Estimated nucleated cell counts came from reference gene primer amplification. Libraries were prepared by immunoSEQ multiplex PCR; TCRdb keeps only in-frame clonotypes and omits some of them. V and J calls and clone size follow that table, whereas D and trimming were derived from the DNA. The sample lists hundreds of thousands of clones, about 80% occurring once. The sequence was collected from an elderly man with acute or convalescent COVID-19. Input material: peripheral blood. The chain couples TRBV11-2 to TRBJ2-3; D perhaps matches TRBD2 (5 bases). The DNA of the CDR3 is TGTGCCAGCAGCTTACCGCCTGCGGGCAGGTCCTCCACAGATACGCAGTATTTT. Amino acids: CASSLPPAGRSSTDTQYF.